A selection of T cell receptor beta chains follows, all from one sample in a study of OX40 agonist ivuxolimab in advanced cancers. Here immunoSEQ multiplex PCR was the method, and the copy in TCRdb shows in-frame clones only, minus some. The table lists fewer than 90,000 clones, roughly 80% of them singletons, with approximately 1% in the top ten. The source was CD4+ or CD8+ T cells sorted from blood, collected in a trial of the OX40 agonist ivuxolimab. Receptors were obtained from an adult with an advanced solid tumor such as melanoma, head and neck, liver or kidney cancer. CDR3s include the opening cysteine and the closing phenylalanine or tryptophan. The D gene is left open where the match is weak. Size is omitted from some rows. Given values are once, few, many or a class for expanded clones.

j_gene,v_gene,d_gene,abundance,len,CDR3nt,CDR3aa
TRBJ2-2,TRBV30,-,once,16,TGTGCCTGGAGTGTTATAGGGCCCCCGAACACCGGGGAGCTGTTTTTT,CAWSVIGPPNTGELFF
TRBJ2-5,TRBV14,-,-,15,TGTGCCAGCAGCCAAGTCCAGGGAGCTTCGAAGACCCAGTACTTC,CASSQVQGASKTQYF
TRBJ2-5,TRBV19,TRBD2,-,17,TGTGCCAGTAGTGGGGCACGGTTAGCGGGGGCCCAAGAGACCCAGTACTTC,CASSGARLAGAQETQYF
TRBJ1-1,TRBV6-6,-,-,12,TGTGCCAGCAGTCCAGGGGTCACTGAAGCTTTCTTT,CASSPGVTEAFF
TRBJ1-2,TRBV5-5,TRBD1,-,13,TGTGCCAGCAGCCCACAGGGGGACTATGGCTACACCTTC,CASSPQGDYGYTF
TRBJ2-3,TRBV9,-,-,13,TGTGCCAGCGGACTTAGGAGCACAGATACGCAGTATTTT,CASGLRSTDTQYF
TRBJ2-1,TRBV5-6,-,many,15,TGTGCCAGCAGCTTGCAAGGGGTGACCTACAATGAGCAGTTCTTC,CASSLQGVTYNEQFF
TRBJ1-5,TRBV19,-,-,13,TGTGCCAGTAGTATAGACACCAATCAGCCCCAGCATTTT,CASSIDTNQPQHF
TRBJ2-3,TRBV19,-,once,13,TGTGCCAGTAGTATTCAGTCCATGGATACGCAGTATTTT,CASSIQSMDTQYF
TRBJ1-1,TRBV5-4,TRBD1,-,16,TGTGCCAGCAGCTTGGCAGGGGGGAAACCAGACACTGAAGCTTTCTTT,CASSLAGGKPDTEAFF
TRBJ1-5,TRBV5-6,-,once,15,TGTGCCAGCAGCCTGAGGGGGGCGGTCAATCAGCCCCAGCATTTT,CASSLRGAVNQPQHF
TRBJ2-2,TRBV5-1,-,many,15,TGCGCCAGCAGCCAGGGGGGACCGGGAACCGGGGAGCTGTTTTTT,CASSQGGPGTGELFF
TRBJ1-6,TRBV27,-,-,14,TGTGCCAGCAGTTTTGCGGCCCTTAATTCACCCCTCCACTTT,CASSFAALNSPLHF
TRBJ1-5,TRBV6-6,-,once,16,TGTGCCAGCAGTTGGTTGAGCAGGGGAGGGAATCAGCCCCAGCATTTT,CASSWLSRGGNQPQHF
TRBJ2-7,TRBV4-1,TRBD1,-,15,TGCGCCAGCAGCCCTGGGACAGCTGATTCCTACGAGCAGTACTTC,CASSPGTADSYEQYF
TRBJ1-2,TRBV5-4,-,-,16,TGTGCCAGCAGCACGGGTTCTCCGGGTTCTAACTATGGCTACACCTTC,CASSTGSPGSNYGYTF
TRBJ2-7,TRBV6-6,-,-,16,TGTGCCAGCAGTTACCGATCGCCAGGGGAGGGGTACGAGCAGTACTTC,CASSYRSPGEGYEQYF
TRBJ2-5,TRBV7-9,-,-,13,TGTGCCAGCAGCTTGAAGGGTCAAGAGACCCAGTACTTC,CASSLKGQETQYF
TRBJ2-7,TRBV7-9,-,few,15,TGTGCCAGCAGCTTGGCTCCGGGGGCCCCCTACGAGCAGTACTTC,CASSLAPGAPYEQYF
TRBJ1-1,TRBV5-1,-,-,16,TGCGCCAGCAGCTTGGGGGACCCCAACAGGAACACTGAAGCTTTCTTT,CASSLGDPNRNTEAFF
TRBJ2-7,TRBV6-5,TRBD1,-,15,TGTGCCAGCAGGCCACTGACAGGGATTGGGTACGAGCAGTACTTC,CASRPLTGIGYEQYF
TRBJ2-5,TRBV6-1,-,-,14,TGTGCCAGCAGTGAATGGGCTATCCAAGAGACCCAGTACTTC,CASSEWAIQETQYF
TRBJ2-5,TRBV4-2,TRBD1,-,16,TGTGCCAGCAGCCAGGGGAATAGGGGGCCGAGAGAGACCCAGTACTTC,CASSQGNRGPRETQYF
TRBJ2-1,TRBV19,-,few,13,TGTGCCAGTAGTATCGAAGGAATCGGTGAGCAGTTCTTC,CASSIEGIGEQFF
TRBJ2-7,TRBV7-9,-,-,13,TGTGCCAGCAGCTCCATCGTGGGCCACGAGCAGTACTTC,CASSSIVGHEQYF
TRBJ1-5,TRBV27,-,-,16,TGTGCCAGCAGACCCCTGACAGGTTCCTTCAATCAGCCCCAGCATTTT,CASRPLTGSFNQPQHF
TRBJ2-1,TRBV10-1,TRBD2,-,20,TGCGCCAGCACCCAATCTTCTAGCGGGGGCCAATCGAGCTCCTACAATGAGCAGTTCTTC,CASTQSSSGGQSSSYNEQFF
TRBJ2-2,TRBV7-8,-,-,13,TGTGCCAGCAGCGGGATAGCCACCGGGGAGCTGTTTTTT,CASSGIATGELFF
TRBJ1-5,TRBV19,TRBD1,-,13,TGTGCCAGTTTAGACAGGGGGGGGCAGCCCCAGCATTTT,CASLDRGGQPQHF
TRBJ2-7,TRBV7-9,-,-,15,TGTGCCAGCAGCAAAACGACAGGAAGTTTGGGGGAGCAGTACTTC,CASSKTTGSLGEQYF
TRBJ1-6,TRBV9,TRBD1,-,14,TGTGCCAGCAGCCCCGACAGGGGTAATTCACCCCTCCACTTT,CASSPDRGNSPLHF
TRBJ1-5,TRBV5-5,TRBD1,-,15,TGTGCCAGCAGCTATGATGGACAGGGGAGTCAGCCCCAGCATTTT,CASSYDGQGSQPQHF
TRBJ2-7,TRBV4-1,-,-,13,TGCGCCAGCAGCCAAACAGGGTCCTACGAGCAGTACTTC,CASSQTGSYEQYF
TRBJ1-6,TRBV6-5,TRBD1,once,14,TGTGCCAGCAGTGAGACAGGGAAATATTCACCCCTCCACTTT,CASSETGKYSPLHF
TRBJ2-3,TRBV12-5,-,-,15,TGTGCTAGTGGCCTCGACCTTACCAGCACAGATACGCAGTATTTT,CASGLDLTSTDTQYF
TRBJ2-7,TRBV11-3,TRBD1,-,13,TGTGCCAGCAGCGTGACAGGGGATCACGAGCAGTACTTC,CASSVTGDHEQYF
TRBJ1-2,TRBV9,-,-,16,TGTGCCAGCAGCGCACGGACAGCGCGATTTAACTATGGCTACACCTTC,CASSARTARFNYGYTF